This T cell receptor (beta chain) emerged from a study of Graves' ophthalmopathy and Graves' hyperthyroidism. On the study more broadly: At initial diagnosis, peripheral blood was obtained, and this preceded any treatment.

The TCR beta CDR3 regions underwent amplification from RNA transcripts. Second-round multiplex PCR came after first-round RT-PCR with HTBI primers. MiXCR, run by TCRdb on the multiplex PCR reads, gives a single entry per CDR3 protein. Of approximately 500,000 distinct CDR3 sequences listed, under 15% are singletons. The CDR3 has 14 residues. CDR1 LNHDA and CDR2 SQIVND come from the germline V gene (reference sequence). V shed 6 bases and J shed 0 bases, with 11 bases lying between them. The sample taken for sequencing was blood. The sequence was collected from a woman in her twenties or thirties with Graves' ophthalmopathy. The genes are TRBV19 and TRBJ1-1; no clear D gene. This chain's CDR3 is CASRYRTMNTEAFF. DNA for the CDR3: TGTGCCAGTAGGTACAGAACGATGAACACTGAAGCTTTCTTT.